A selection of T cell receptor beta chains follows, all from one sample in a study of T cell changes during pregnancy in multiple sclerosis. The repertoire was sequenced with immunoSEQ multiplex PCR; TCRdb's copy has only in-frame clones and lacks some. Among 55,000 to 70,000 clones listed, roughly nine tenths were seen once. The specimen comprised peripheral blood, sampled in the first trimester of pregnancy. The receptors originated from a female donor with multiple sclerosis, enrolled in a pregnancy study. Both conserved end residues are part of each CDR3. The order of the fields is J gene, D gene, V gene, clone size, CDR3 DNA, CDR3 protein. A D gene is named only where the DNA matches it firmly. Not all rows give a size; the values are once, few, many and, for expanded clones, a class.

j_gene: TRBJ2-1; d_gene: TRBD2; v_gene: TRBV19; abundance: .; CDR3nt: TGTGCCAGTAGCGGGACTAGCGAGGGCTCCTACAATGAGCAGTTCTTC; CDR3aa: CASSGTSEGSYNEQFF
j_gene: TRBJ2-6; d_gene: .; v_gene: TRBV7-2; abundance: .; CDR3nt: TGTGCCAGCAGCTTAGCTCAGGGGGCCAACGTCCTGACTTTC; CDR3aa: CASSLAQGANVLTF
j_gene: TRBJ1-5; d_gene: .; v_gene: TRBV6-5; abundance: .; CDR3nt: TGTGCCAGCAGTTACTCACCGACAGGTAATCAGCCCCAGCATTTT; CDR3aa: CASSYSPTGNQPQHF
j_gene: TRBJ1-2; d_gene: .; v_gene: TRBV27; abundance: few; CDR3nt: TGTGCCAGCAGTTTTACCAGGGACACCCTCAACTATGGCTACACCTTC; CDR3aa: CASSFTRDTLNYGYTF
j_gene: TRBJ1-5; d_gene: .; v_gene: TRBV30; abundance: .; CDR3nt: TGTGCCTGGAGTGTTCTGGGAGGCAATCAGCCCCAGCATTTT; CDR3aa: CAWSVLGGNQPQHF
j_gene: TRBJ2-5; d_gene: TRBD1; v_gene: TRBV10-2; abundance: .; CDR3nt: TGCGCCAGCAGTGTCGACAGGGCGCAGTACTTC; CDR3aa: CASSVDRAQYF
j_gene: TRBJ1-2; d_gene: .; v_gene: TRBV18; abundance: once; CDR3nt: TGTGCCAGCTCACCCACAGGGACGCGGGACTATGGCTACACCTTC; CDR3aa: CASSPTGTRDYGYTF
j_gene: TRBJ1-2; d_gene: TRBD1; v_gene: TRBV19; abundance: .; CDR3nt: TGTGCCAGTAGTATTGAGAGACAGGGCGGCTATGGCTACACCTTC; CDR3aa: CASSIERQGGYGYTF
j_gene: TRBJ2-3; d_gene: TRBD2; v_gene: TRBV5-4; abundance: .; CDR3nt: TGTGCCAGCAGCTCGTCAGCGGGGAGAATAGATACGCAGTATTTT; CDR3aa: CASSSSAGRIDTQYF
j_gene: TRBJ1-2; d_gene: .; v_gene: TRBV11-2; abundance: .; CDR3nt: TGTGCCAGCAGCTTACCCCAGGACTATGGCTACACCTTC; CDR3aa: CASSLPQDYGYTF
j_gene: TRBJ2-5; d_gene: .; v_gene: TRBV5-1; abundance: .; CDR3nt: TGCGCCAGCAGCTTATCCGGCCAAGAGACCCAGTACTTC; CDR3aa: CASSLSGQETQYF
j_gene: TRBJ1-3; d_gene: .; v_gene: TRBV27; abundance: medium-sized; CDR3nt: TGTGCCAGCAGTTTCTCCCTAGGGGGTGGAAACACCATATATTTT; CDR3aa: CASSFSLGGGNTIYF
j_gene: TRBJ2-7; d_gene: TRBD1; v_gene: TRBV19; abundance: .; CDR3nt: TGTGCCAGTAGTTTAGGGGACAGGCCAGGGGAGCAGTACTTC; CDR3aa: CASSLGDRPGEQYF
j_gene: TRBJ1-4; d_gene: TRBD1; v_gene: TRBV29-1; abundance: .; CDR3nt: TGCAGCGTTCGACGACAGGGGGGTGAAAAACTGTTTTTT; CDR3aa: CSVRRQGGEKLFF
j_gene: TRBJ2-7; d_gene: .; v_gene: TRBV2; abundance: .; CDR3nt: TGTGCCAGTGGACAGTCACAACTGGCCTACGAGCAGTACTTC; CDR3aa: CASGQSQLAYEQYF
j_gene: TRBJ2-2; d_gene: .; v_gene: TRBV7-2; abundance: .; CDR3nt: TGTGCCAGCAGCTTAGCGCCCGACTTTCTGACCGGGGAGCTGTTTTTT; CDR3aa: CASSLAPDFLTGELFF
j_gene: TRBJ2-2; d_gene: .; v_gene: TRBV11-2; abundance: once; CDR3nt: TGTGCCAGCAGCCCAGCAGGGCTCGGGGAGCTGTTTTTT; CDR3aa: CASSPAGLGELFF
j_gene: TRBJ2-2; d_gene: .; v_gene: TRBV7-9; abundance: .; CDR3nt: TGTGCCAGCAGCTCACGGGACTCTGGGGAGCTGTTTTTT; CDR3aa: CASSSRDSGELFF
j_gene: TRBJ2-7; d_gene: TRBD1; v_gene: TRBV6-4; abundance: .; CDR3nt: TGTGCCAGCAGTGTTTCCGGGACAGGTTACTACGAGCAGTACTTC; CDR3aa: CASSVSGTGYYEQYF
j_gene: TRBJ2-4; d_gene: .; v_gene: TRBV6-5; abundance: .; CDR3nt: TGTGCCAGCAGCCCCTGGCAGGTTGCCAAAAACATTCAGTACTTC; CDR3aa: CASSPWQVAKNIQYF
j_gene: TRBJ2-3; d_gene: TRBD1; v_gene: TRBV7-2; abundance: .; CDR3nt: TGTGCCAGCAGCTTAACACAGGGGCCGCAGTATTTT; CDR3aa: CASSLTQGPQYF
j_gene: TRBJ2-7; d_gene: TRBD1; v_gene: TRBV6-5; abundance: .; CDR3nt: TGTGCCAGCAGTTACTCGAATACAGGGGCCTCGTCGGGGCAGTACTTC; CDR3aa: CASSYSNTGASSGQYF
j_gene: TRBJ2-5; d_gene: .; v_gene: TRBV7-2; abundance: once; CDR3nt: TGTGCCAGCAGCTTAGGAATCAGGCGGGAAGAGACCCAGTACTTC; CDR3aa: CASSLGIRREETQYF
j_gene: TRBJ1-1; d_gene: .; v_gene: TRBV6-5; abundance: .; CDR3nt: TGTGCCAGCAGTTACTCGACAGGTTCCGACACTGAAGCTTTCTTT; CDR3aa: CASSYSTGSDTEAFF
j_gene: TRBJ2-5; d_gene: .; v_gene: TRBV7-2; abundance: .; CDR3nt: TGTGCCAGCAGCTTAGGACGGCAGGAACTCGAGACCCAGTACTTC; CDR3aa: CASSLGRQELETQYF
j_gene: TRBJ2-1; d_gene: .; v_gene: TRBV9; abundance: .; CDR3nt: TGTGCCAGCAGCGTAGCGGGGGCCTACAATGAGCAGTTCTTC; CDR3aa: CASSVAGAYNEQFF
j_gene: TRBJ1-5; d_gene: TRBD1; v_gene: TRBV30; abundance: few; CDR3nt: TGTGCCTGGAGTGTGGGACAGGGGCGTCAGCCCCAGCATTTT; CDR3aa: CAWSVGQGRQPQHF
j_gene: TRBJ2-7; d_gene: .; v_gene: TRBV4-3; abundance: .; CDR3nt: TGCGCCAGCAGCCAAGAGGCCTTTTTTACCTACGAGCAGTACTTC; CDR3aa: CASSQEAFFTYEQYF
j_gene: TRBJ2-7; d_gene: .; v_gene: TRBV30; abundance: .; CDR3nt: TGTGCCTGGAGTAGGGGCTACGAGCAGTACTTC; CDR3aa: CAWSRGYEQYF
j_gene: TRBJ2-7; d_gene: TRBD2; v_gene: TRBV7-2; abundance: .; CDR3nt: TGTGCCAGCAGCCCCCGGGTAGCGGGGTTCGAGCAGTACTTC; CDR3aa: CASSPRVAGFEQYF
j_gene: TRBJ2-3; d_gene: TRBD1; v_gene: TRBV4-1; abundance: .; CDR3nt: TGCGCCAGCAGCCACGAAACAGGGGGCGCGGGCACAGATACGCAGTATTTT; CDR3aa: CASSHETGGAGTDTQYF
j_gene: TRBJ1-1; d_gene: .; v_gene: TRBV15; abundance: once; CDR3nt: TGTGCCACCAGCAATGCAGAATTGAACACTGAAGCTTTCTTT; CDR3aa: CATSNAELNTEAFF
j_gene: TRBJ1-1; d_gene: TRBD1; v_gene: TRBV7-9; abundance: few; CDR3nt: TGTGCCAGCAGCTTAAACAGGGGAACTGAAGCTTTCTTT; CDR3aa: CASSLNRGTEAFF
j_gene: TRBJ2-1; d_gene: .; v_gene: TRBV27; abundance: .; CDR3nt: TGTGCCAGCAGTTTATCCGGGGTGGCCTACAATGAGCAGTTCTTC; CDR3aa: CASSLSGVAYNEQFF
j_gene: TRBJ1-2; d_gene: .; v_gene: TRBV2; abundance: once; CDR3nt: TGTGCCAGCAAGGGGCGGGGGGGCTATGGCTACACCTTC; CDR3aa: CASKGRGGYGYTF
j_gene: TRBJ2-7; d_gene: TRBD2; v_gene: TRBV6-5; abundance: .; CDR3nt: TGTGCCAGCAGTTCGCTAGCGGGGGGAAGCTCCTACGAGCAGTACTTC; CDR3aa: CASSSLAGGSSYEQYF
j_gene: TRBJ1-2; d_gene: .; v_gene: TRBV6-5; abundance: once; CDR3nt: TGTGCCAGCAGGTCCAGTTCGTGGGCCTATGGCTACACCTTC; CDR3aa: CASRSSSWAYGYTF
j_gene: TRBJ1-5; d_gene: .; v_gene: TRBV27; abundance: once; CDR3nt: TGTGCCAGCAGTTTTTGGGGGGATAGCAATCAGCCCCAGCATTTT; CDR3aa: CASSFWGDSNQPQHF
j_gene: TRBJ1-5; d_gene: TRBD1; v_gene: TRBV7-2; abundance: .; CDR3nt: TGTGCCAGCAGCTTAATTGAGGGGGCGAACACCCAGCCCCAGCATTTT; CDR3aa: CASSLIEGANTQPQHF
j_gene: TRBJ1-2; d_gene: TRBD1; v_gene: TRBV7-9; abundance: .; CDR3nt: TGTGCCAGCAGAGGACAGGGTCGGGTCGGCTACACCTTC; CDR3aa: CASRGQGRVGYTF
j_gene: TRBJ1-1; d_gene: .; v_gene: TRBV29-1; abundance: .; CDR3nt: TGCAGCGTCCAAGTGGGGGGGCTGAACACTGAAGCTTTCTTT; CDR3aa: CSVQVGGLNTEAFF
j_gene: TRBJ1-2; d_gene: .; v_gene: TRBV23-1; abundance: .; CDR3nt: TGCGCCAGCAGTCAATCCTGGGGCTTGGTAAGAACCTATGGCTACACCTTC; CDR3aa: CASSQSWGLVRTYGYTF
j_gene: TRBJ1-5; d_gene: .; v_gene: TRBV5-1; abundance: few; CDR3nt: TGCGCCAGCAGTCCGGAGGGGCAGAATCAGCCCCAGCATTTT; CDR3aa: CASSPEGQNQPQHF
j_gene: TRBJ2-7; d_gene: .; v_gene: TRBV4-2; abundance: .; CDR3nt: TGTGCCAGCAGCCCAGGGGGGATGGGAGTCGTTTCCTACGAGCAGTACTTC; CDR3aa: CASSPGGMGVVSYEQYF
j_gene: TRBJ1-2; d_gene: .; v_gene: TRBV7-9; abundance: .; CDR3nt: TGTGCCAGCAGCCTGGGACTTGATGGCTACACCTTC; CDR3aa: CASSLGLDGYTF
j_gene: TRBJ2-5; d_gene: .; v_gene: TRBV5-1; abundance: once; CDR3nt: TGCGCCAGCAGCTTCACTTCTCAAGAGACCCAGTACTTC; CDR3aa: CASSFTSQETQYF
j_gene: TRBJ2-7; d_gene: .; v_gene: TRBV11-2; abundance: .; CDR3nt: TGTGCCAGCAGTTTCCTGGGAGTAACTAGCCCCATCTACGAGCAGTACTTC; CDR3aa: CASSFLGVTSPIYEQYF
j_gene: TRBJ2-4; d_gene: .; v_gene: TRBV7-2; abundance: few; CDR3nt: TGTGCCAGCAGCAACCAGGGTGAGGAAAACATTCAGTACTTC; CDR3aa: CASSNQGEENIQYF
j_gene: TRBJ2-7; d_gene: .; v_gene: TRBV27; abundance: .; CDR3nt: TGTGCCAGCAGTTACAGGGCAGCCTACGAGCAGTACTTC; CDR3aa: CASSYRAAYEQYF
j_gene: TRBJ1-2; d_gene: TRBD1; v_gene: TRBV27; abundance: .; CDR3nt: TGTGCCAGCAGTCGCCGGGACAGCTATGGCTACACCTTC; CDR3aa: CASSRRDSYGYTF
j_gene: TRBJ2-7; d_gene: .; v_gene: TRBV5-6; abundance: .; CDR3nt: TGTGCCAGCAGCTCACCACAGGGATACGAGCAGTACTTC; CDR3aa: CASSSPQGYEQYF
j_gene: TRBJ2-3; d_gene: .; v_gene: TRBV19; abundance: .; CDR3nt: TGTGCCAGTAGTATCGTGCGGGCTCCGGCAGATACGCAGTATTTT; CDR3aa: CASSIVRAPADTQYF
j_gene: TRBJ2-7; d_gene: .; v_gene: TRBV4-3; abundance: .; CDR3nt: TGCGCCAGCAGCCCTCGGGCTAGCGATTCCTACGAGCAGTACTTC; CDR3aa: CASSPRASDSYEQYF
j_gene: TRBJ2-7; d_gene: TRBD2; v_gene: TRBV5-6; abundance: .; CDR3nt: TGTGCCAGCAGCTTGGTTGCACTAGCGGGAGATCCGTACTTC; CDR3aa: CASSLVALAGDPYF
j_gene: TRBJ1-4; d_gene: .; v_gene: TRBV6-5; abundance: .; CDR3nt: TGTGCCAGCAGGTCGGGGTTTGAAAAACTGTTTTTT; CDR3aa: CASRSGFEKLFF
j_gene: TRBJ1-4; d_gene: .; v_gene: TRBV2; abundance: .; CDR3nt: TGTGCCAGCAGTGAAGCGCGGGGTCTGGATGGCGAAAAACTGTTTTTT; CDR3aa: CASSEARGLDGEKLFF
j_gene: TRBJ1-4; d_gene: .; v_gene: TRBV5-1; abundance: .; CDR3nt: TGCGCCAGCAGCTTTGGGGTAACGGGAGAAAAACTGTTTTTT; CDR3aa: CASSFGVTGEKLFF
j_gene: TRBJ2-1; d_gene: .; v_gene: TRBV7-6; abundance: .; CDR3nt: TGTGCCAGCAGCTCAGGGGTTGAGCAGTTCTTC; CDR3aa: CASSSGVEQFF
j_gene: TRBJ2-7; d_gene: .; v_gene: TRBV7-8; abundance: .; CDR3nt: TGTGCCAGCAGCTTAGACCGGGGGGCAGTCGGCGAGCAGTACTTC; CDR3aa: CASSLDRGAVGEQYF